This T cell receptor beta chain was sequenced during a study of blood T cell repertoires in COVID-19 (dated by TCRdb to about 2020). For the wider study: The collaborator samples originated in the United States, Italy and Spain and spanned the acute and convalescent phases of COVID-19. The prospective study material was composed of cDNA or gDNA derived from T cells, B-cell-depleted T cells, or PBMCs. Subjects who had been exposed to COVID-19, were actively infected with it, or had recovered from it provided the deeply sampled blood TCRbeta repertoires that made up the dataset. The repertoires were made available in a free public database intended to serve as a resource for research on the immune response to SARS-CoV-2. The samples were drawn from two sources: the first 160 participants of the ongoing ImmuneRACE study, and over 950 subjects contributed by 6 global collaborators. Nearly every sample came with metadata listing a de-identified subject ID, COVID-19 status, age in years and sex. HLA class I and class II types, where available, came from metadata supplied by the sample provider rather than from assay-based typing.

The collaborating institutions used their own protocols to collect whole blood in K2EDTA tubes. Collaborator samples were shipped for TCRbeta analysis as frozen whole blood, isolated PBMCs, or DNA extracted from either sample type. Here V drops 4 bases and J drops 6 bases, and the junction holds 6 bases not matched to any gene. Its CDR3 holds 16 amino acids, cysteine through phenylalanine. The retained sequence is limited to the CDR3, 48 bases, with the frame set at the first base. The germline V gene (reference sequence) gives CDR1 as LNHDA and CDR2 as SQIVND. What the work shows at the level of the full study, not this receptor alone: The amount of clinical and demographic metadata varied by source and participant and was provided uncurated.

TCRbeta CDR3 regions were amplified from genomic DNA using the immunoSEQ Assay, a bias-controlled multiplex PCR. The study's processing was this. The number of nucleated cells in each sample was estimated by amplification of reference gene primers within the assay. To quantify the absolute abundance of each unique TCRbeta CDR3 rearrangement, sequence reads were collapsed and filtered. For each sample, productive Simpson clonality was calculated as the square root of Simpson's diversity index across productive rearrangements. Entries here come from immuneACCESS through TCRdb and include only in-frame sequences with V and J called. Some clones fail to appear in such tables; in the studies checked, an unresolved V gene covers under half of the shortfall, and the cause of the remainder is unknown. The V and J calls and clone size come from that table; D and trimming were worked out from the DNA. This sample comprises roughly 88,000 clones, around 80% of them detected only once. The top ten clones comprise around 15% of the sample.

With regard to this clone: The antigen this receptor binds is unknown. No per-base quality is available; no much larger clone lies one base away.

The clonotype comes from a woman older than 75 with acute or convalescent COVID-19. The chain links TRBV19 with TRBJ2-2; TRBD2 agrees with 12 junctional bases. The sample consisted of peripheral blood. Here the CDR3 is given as CASSTRTSGAAGELFF. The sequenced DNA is TGTGCCAGTAGTACCCGGACTAGCGGGGCGGCCGGGGAGCTGTTTTTT.